This passage covers 4 T cell receptor beta chains from one sample sequenced in a study of shared clonotypes between healthy human individuals. The table came from immunoSEQ multiplex PCR; TCRdb's copy has only in-frame clones and leaves some out. The sample lists more than 500,000 clones; around 96% were seen once. The specimen was naive CD4+ T cells sorted from blood. Subset here: CD45RA+ positively selected. The receptor source for this set is a woman aged 25-40 years in good health.

This clone has only one observation. The chain employs TRBV4-1 and TRBJ1-4; D is ambiguous. Looked up from germline, CDR1 is MGHRA and CDR2 is YSYEKL. The V and J ends lost 4 bases and 0 bases respectively, with 9 bases between them. CDR3 length equals 15 residues. CDR3 in amino acids: CASSPATATNEKLFF. The CDR3 DNA is TGCGCCAGCAGCCCCGCGACTGCAACTAATGAAAAACTGTTTTTT.

The chain is built from TRBV11-2 and TRBJ2-3; possible D gene TRBD2, 6 bases. The V gene lost 8 bases and the J gene lost 8 bases, with 20 bases spanning the gap. The CDR3 is 14 amino acids. From germline, CDR1 is SGHAT and CDR2 FQNNGV. For the CDR3, the DNA is TGTGCCAGCGGGGTTGGAACTAGCTGGGTTACGCAGTATTTT. This codes for CASGVGTSWVTQYF.

The chain uses TRBV2 and TRBJ2-7; 7 nucleotides match TRBD2. The J segment lost 4 bases and the V segment lost 4 bases, leaving 13 bases of the junction unmatched. The CDR3 covers 16 residues. The germline V gene has CDR1 SNHLY and CDR2 FYNNEI. This CDR3 is CASSARLADTFYEQYF. The CDR3 bases are TGTGCCAGCAGTGCGCGTCTAGCGGATACTTTTTACGAGCAGTACTTC.

The chain recombines TRBV5-1 with TRBJ2-5, with TRBD1 matching 8 bases. The V and J ends lost 3 bases and 4 bases, in that order; junction bases with no gene match: 5. Germline-derived CDR1 and CDR2 are SGHRS and YFSETQ. The CDR3 runs to 14 residues. The CDR3: CASSYGQGVETQYF. Written as DNA, the CDR3 is TGCGCCAGCAGCTACGGACAGGGTGTAGAGACCCAGTACTTC.